Each of the 7 T cell receptor beta chains below was sequenced from the same sample in a study of blood T cell repertoires in COVID-19. Libraries were prepared by immunoSEQ multiplex PCR; TCRdb keeps only in-frame clonotypes and omits some of them. The sample includes over 65,000 clones, less than 85% of them seen just once. The sample taken for sequencing was peripheral blood. Receptors were obtained from an older man with active COVID-19.

The V gene is TRBV6-5, the J gene TRBJ2-7; TRBD1 aligns across 7 bases. Germline V gives CDR1 MNHEY, CDR2 SVGAGI. With 0 bases clipped from V and 6 bases from J, the junction kept 11 bases outside the gene matches. The CDR3 is 16 residues long. CDR3 amino acids: CASSYSIPRDRTEQYF. Here the CDR3 DNA reads TGTGCCAGCAGTTACTCCATACCCAGGGACAGAACCGAGCAGTACTTC.

V is TRBV11-2 and J is TRBJ1-6; TRBD1 agrees at 7 bases. V gave up 0 bases and J gave up 7 bases; unmatched junction bases: 12. The CDR3 has 18 residues. CDR1 is SGHAT and CDR2 is FQNNGV in the germline V gene. The CDR3 bases are TGTGCCAGCAGCTTAGATTGGGCACCCGGGACAGCAAATTCACCCCTCCACTTT. Encoded protein: CASSLDWAPGTANSPLHF.

The V gene is TRBV29-1, the J gene TRBJ2-3; D possibly corresponds to TRBD1 (6 bases). CDR3 size: 14 residues. Germline V gene data show CDR1 as SQVTM and CDR2 as ANQGSEA. V was pared by 6 bases and J by 0 bases, with 13 bases between. The CDR3, as DNA: TGCAGCGTCGCTCGAGGGGGTAGCACAGATACGCAGTATTTT. Protein product: CSVARGGSTDTQYF.

The chain has TRBV4-1 and TRBJ2-5, with 12 bases lining up with TRBD2. The CDR3 covers 18 residues. V was clipped by 1 base and J by 5 bases; unmatched bases: 11. Germline V gene sequence: CDR1 MGHRA, CDR2 YSYEKL. Written as DNA, the CDR3 is TGCGCCAGCAGCCAAGCTGCTAGCGGGAGGGCTGGTCAGGAGACCCAGTACTTC. It translates to CASSQAASGRAGQETQYF.

V usage is TRBV18 and J usage is TRBJ1-5; 11 nucleotides agree with TRBD1. Germline V gene sequence: CDR1 KGHSH, CDR2 LQKENI. The CDR3 is 16 amino acids. The V segment lost 6 bases and the J segment 7 bases; nucleotides outside the gene matches: 11. The CDR3 loop is CASSLDRTGGGQPQHF. Here the CDR3 DNA reads TGTGCCAGCTCCCTAGACCGGACAGGGGGCGGGCAGCCCCAGCATTTT. Drawing the rest from reference TRBV18 and TRBJ1-5, the complete variable domain is NAGVMQNPRHLVRRRGQEARLRCSPMKGHSHVYWYRQLPEEGLKFMVYLQKENIIDESGMPKERFSAEFPKEGPSILRIQQVVRGDSAAYFCASSLDRTGGGQPQHFGDGTRLSIL.

Only one count was recorded for this clone. The V and J genes are TRBV7-9 and TRBJ1-2; D possibly corresponds to TRBD1 (6 bases). The CDR3 length is 13 residues. Trimming pared 2 bases from V and 4 bases from J, leaving 8 bases between. Germline V gene lookup returns CDR1 SEHNR and CDR2 FQNEAQ (reference sequence). The CDR3 reads CASSLSGAYGYTF. The CDR3 DNA sequence: TGTGCCAGCAGCTTATCAGGGGCCTATGGCTACACCTTC.

This rearrangement joins TRBV28 to TRBJ1-4, with 8 bases identical to TRBD1. This CDR3 has 15 residues. V shed 8 bases and J 3 bases; nucleotides not matched to a gene: 8. The V gene's germline CDR1 is MDHEN and CDR2 SYDVKM. The chain's CDR3 is CASGRWTGSNEKLFF. Written as DNA, the CDR3 is TGTGCCAGCGGCCGATGGACAGGGTCTAATGAAAAACTGTTTTTT.